The 9 T cell receptor beta chains reported below all come from one sample, sequenced in a study of Graves' ophthalmopathy and Graves' hyperthyroidism. Beta-chain TCR CDR3 regions were amplified from RNA transcripts. HTBI-primed RT-PCR formed the first round, and a multiplex PCR formed the second. TCRdb re-analysed the multiplex PCR reads in MiXCR, keeping a single row per CDR3 protein. The top ten clones hold 4% to 5% of a sample with approximately 540,000 distinct CDR3 sequences, 35% to 40% of them seen once. Material: peripheral blood or thyroid tissue (not recorded which). These receptors originate from an adult man with Graves' hyperthyroidism.

This clonotype was picked up many times. J is TRBJ1-2 and V is TRBV6-5, with D hard to call. V was shortened by 6 bases and J by 1 base, with 6 bases between the two germline ends. The CDR3 is 12 amino acids. Germline CDR1 MNHEY, CDR2 SVGAGI. This CDR3 reads CASRQNNYGYTF. In DNA, the CDR3 is TGTGCCAGCAGACAAAATAACTATGGCTACACCTTC.

In nucleotides, the CDR3 is TGTGCCCTGGCGGTCCCGAGGGTCGAAAAACTGTTTTTT. The encoded protein is CALAVPRVEKLFF. The chain uses TRBV30 and TRBJ1-4; no firm D call. This CDR3 has 13 residues. With 8 bases removed from V and 8 bases from J, the gap between germline ends came to 18 bases. In germline, CDR1 is GTSNPN, CDR2 SVGIG (reference sequence).

This clonotype has at least ten counts. The genes are TRBV6-5 and TRBJ2-5; D call uncertain. This CDR3 is built from 13 residues. Germline CDR1 is MNHEY and CDR2 is SVGAGI. The V end was cut by 5 bases, the J end by 3 bases, with 10 bases between. The CDR3 here is CASSGTSEETQYF. DNA for the CDR3: TGTGCCAGCAGTGGAACGTCTGAAGAGACCCAGTACTTC.

A word on this clonotype: Given a much more abundant clone one base away, this may be a read error. J is TRBJ2-7 and V is TRBV12-3 or TRBV12-4; no reliable D call. The CDR3 length is 13 residues. The chain's CDR3 is CASGVDGSYGQYF. In nucleotides, the CDR3 is TGTGCTAGTGGAGTGGACGGCTCCTACGGGCAGTACTTC.

This clonotype was observed many times. The CDR3 reads CASGPHSSQETQYF. CDR3 bases: TGTGCTAGTGGCCCGCATAGTTCTCAAGAGACCCAGTACTTC. The V gene is TRBV12-5, the J gene TRBJ2-5; D is unresolved. The CDR3 consists of 14 residues. The V and J ends lost 6 bases and 2 bases respectively, with 13 bases between them. The germline V gene encodes CDR1 LGHNT and CDR2 FRNRAP.

This clonotype was recorded at least ten times. The chain links TRBV19 to TRBJ1-1; 7 bases line up with TRBD1. CDR1 is LNHDA and CDR2 is SQIVND in the germline V gene (reference sequence). J gave up 4 bases and V 5 bases, and 10 bases lay outside the gene matches. The length of the CDR3 is 15 residues. CDR3: CASSAESTGFTEAFF. The CDR3 DNA sequence: TGTGCCAGTAGTGCAGAATCGACAGGGTTCACTGAAGCTTTCTTT.

This clonotype was seen only a few times. The V gene is TRBV12-3 or TRBV12-4, the J gene TRBJ2-2, with 10 bases fitting TRBD2. The CDR3 contains 17 residues. Unmatched junction bases numbered 12, after V lost 7 bases and J lost 4 bases. The CDR3 nucleotides are TGTGCCAGCATCCAAGGTCTAGCGGGAGTCGCCACCGGGGAGCTGTTTTTT. Amino acids: CASIQGLAGVATGELFF.

As for this clonotype: Being one base from a much bigger clone, this may be a read error. V is TRBV7-2 and J is TRBJ1-1; weak D call: TRBD1 (6 bases). This CDR3 is built from 16 residues. The germline V gene encodes CDR1 SGHTA and CDR2 FQGNSA. The V gene lost 3 bases and the J gene lost 6 bases, with 20 bases spanning the gap. The CDR3, as DNA: TGTGCCAGCAGCTTGTGGGGGACAAGGGGTAGCGCTGAAGCTTTCTTT. Amino acid sequence: CASSLWGTRGSAEAFF.

This clonotype appeared a few times. The chain couples TRBV19 to TRBJ2-3, with a weak D call TRBD2 (6 bases). V was trimmed by 6 bases and J by 2 bases, leaving 15 bases between them. This CDR3 region has 15 residues. Germline V gives CDR1 LNHDA, CDR2 SQIVND (reference sequence). The CDR3 DNA reads TGTGCCAGTAGGAAAAGGGACTGGAACACAGATACGCAGTATTTT. It is translated as CASRKRDWNTDTQYF. The variable domain in full, with the rest retrieved from reference TRBV19 and TRBJ2-3, is DGGITQSPKYLFRKEGQNVTLSCEQNLNHDAMYWYRQDPGQGLRLIYYSQIVNDFQKGDIAEGYSVSREKKESFPLTVTSAQKNPTAFYLCASRKRDWNTDTQYFGPGTRLTVL.